Below are 17 T cell receptor beta chains sequenced from a single sample in a study of OX40 agonist ivuxolimab in advanced cancers. Produced via immunoSEQ multiplex PCR; TCRdb's table is partial and in-frame only. The sample shows roughly 80,000 clones, approximately 90% of them seen only once. Sequencing used CD4+ or CD8+ T cells sorted from blood, obtained in a trial of the OX40 agonist ivuxolimab. The receptors come from an adult with an advanced solid tumor such as melanoma, head and neck, liver or kidney cancer.

The V gene is TRBV4-2, the J gene TRBJ2-1; 9 bases fit TRBD2. Germline V CDR1 and CDR2: LGHNA, YNFKEQ. The CDR3 runs 16 residues. V lost 0 bases and J lost 8; bases outside the gene matches: 8. The CDR3: CASSQDPAGGSYEQFF. The CDR3 DNA is TGTGCCAGCAGCCAAGATCCAGCGGGAGGTTCATATGAGCAGTTCTTC.

This clone was observed a handful of times. CDR3 amino acids: CASSSQPPSGRSNEQFF. CDR3 DNA: TGTGCCAGCAGCTCCCAACCCCCTAGCGGGAGGAGCAATGAGCAGTTCTTC. This sequence joins TRBV11-1 and TRBJ2-1, with TRBD2 matching over 11 bases. V shed 4 bases, J shed 6 bases, and the junction held 11 bases outside the gene matches. CDR1 and CDR2 from the germline V gene are SGHAT and FQDESV (reference sequence). The CDR3 totals 17 residues.

Comment on this clone: One end of the junction is discordant with germline, which a read error may explain. This chain uses TRBV2 with TRBJ1-2; TRBD1 agrees at 7 bases. This CDR3 is built from 13 residues. Germline CDR1 and CDR2: SNHLY and FYNNEI. The CDR3 coding sequence is TGCCAATTAACCGGGACAGTAGACTATGGCTACACCTTC. Translated, it gives CQLTGTVDYGYTF.

The V call is TRBV6-5, the J call TRBJ2-1; TRBD2 agrees at 8 bases. The length of the CDR3 is 15 residues. In germline, CDR1 is MNHEY, CDR2 SVGAGI. Losses at the gene ends were 4 bases for V and 10 bases for J; bases not matched to a gene: 12. CDR3 in amino acids: CASSSSGTSEKEQFF. The CDR3 DNA reads TGTGCCAGCAGTTCCTCAGGGACTAGTGAGAAGGAGCAGTTCTTC.

The J gene is TRBJ1-5, the V gene TRBV7-8; D unresolved. The CDR3 is made up of 15 amino acids. V was clipped by 2 bases and J by 0 bases, with 8 bases between them. Germline V gene data show CDR1 as SGHVS and CDR2 as FQNEAQ. This CDR3 is CASSLLSDSNQPQHF. The DNA for the CDR3 is TGTGCCAGCAGCTTATTAAGTGATAGCAATCAGCCCCAGCATTTT.

The chain couples TRBV27 to TRBJ2-7, with unresolved D. Deletions cut 0 bases from V and 6 bases from J, with 15 bases between. The CDR3 loop spans 15 amino acids. From germline, CDR1 is MNHEY and CDR2 SMNVEV (reference sequence). The CDR3 DNA sequence: TGTGCCAGCAGTTTATCGCGCACCTTTGCAGGCGAGCAGTACTTC. As protein: CASSLSRTFAGEQYF.

This chain connects TRBV7-2 to TRBJ1-1; D is possibly TRBD1 (6 bases). The CDR3 is 14 amino acids. Germline V lookup: CDR1 SGHTA, CDR2 FQGNSA. Trimming removed 5 bases from V and 0 bases from J, with 10 bases in between. The CDR3 region has the DNA TGTGCCAGCAGCATCGGACAGTTGAACACTGAAGCTTTCTTT. Translating it yields CASSIGQLNTEAFF.

The chain is built from TRBV5-5 and TRBJ1-4; D is ambiguous. This CDR3 has 16 residues. CDR1 is SGHKS, CDR2 YYEKEE, per germline (reference sequence). Deletions cut 0 bases from V and 0 bases from J, with 9 bases between. DNA for the CDR3: TGTGCCAGCAGCTTGGCCTCCGGAGCAACTAATGAAAAACTGTTTTTT. Its translation is CASSLASGATNEKLFF. The full variable domain, its missing parts supplied by reference TRBV5-5 and TRBJ1-4, is DAGVTQSPTHLIKTRGQQVTLRCSPISGHKSVSWYQQVLGQGPQFIFQYYEKEERGRGNFPDRFSARQFPNYSSELNVNALLLGDSALYLCASSLASGATNEKLFFGSGTQLSVL.

The V and J genes are TRBV4-3 and TRBJ2-3; 11 nucleotides agree with TRBD2. Germline V gene data show CDR1 as LGHNA and CDR2 as YSLEER. Trimming took 1 base from V and 6 from J; bases not matched to a gene: 6. The CDR3 covers 16 residues. CDR3 DNA sequence: TGCGCCAGCAGCCAAGGACTAGCGGGAAGTATGGATACGCAGTATTTT. Protein product: CASSQGLAGSMDTQYF.

The chain links TRBV30 to TRBJ1-5, with D perhaps matching TRBD1 (5 bases). The CDR3 has 15 residues. Trimming cost V 3 bases and J 4 bases, with 16 bases left between them. The germline V gene has CDR1 GTSNPN and CDR2 SVGIG (reference sequence). This CDR3 reads CAWSLGQGRNQPQHF. CDR3 in DNA: TGTGCCTGGAGCCTGGGGCAGGGCCGTAATCAGCCCCAGCATTTT.

The table lists this clone with a count of one. The J gene is TRBJ2-5, the V gene TRBV5-1; D might be TRBD1 (6 bases). Germline V gene lookup returns CDR1 SGHRS and CDR2 YFSETQ. Trimming stripped 3 bases from V and 2 bases from J, with 11 bases between. The CDR3 extends over 14 amino acids. In nucleotides, the CDR3 is TGCGCCAGCAGCTCCCAGGGGCAACAAGAGACCCAGTACTTC. Protein sequence: CASSSQGQQETQYF.

Of note for this clone: Other DNA sequences of this sample code for an identical CDR3. This rearrangement joins TRBV28 to TRBJ2-2, with 8 bases that match TRBD1. This CDR3 spans 14 amino acids. The trim removed 6 bases at V and 1 base at J, leaving 1 base unmatched. In germline, CDR1 is MDHEN, CDR2 SYDVKM. The CDR3 DNA follows: TGTGCCAGCAGAGGACAGGGGAACACCGGGGAGCTGTTTTTT. Translating gives CASRGQGNTGELFF.

The chain carries TRBV19 and TRBJ2-5; D is perhaps TRBD2 (6 bases). Germline CDR1 LNHDA, CDR2 SQIVND (reference sequence). The CDR3 totals 18 residues. V dropped 0 bases and J dropped 4 bases, with 21 bases sitting between them. This CDR3 reads CASSIDGSERAPLETQYF. The CDR3 nucleotides are TGTGCCAGTAGTATAGATGGGTCAGAGCGGGCGCCTCTAGAGACCCAGTACTTC.

The V and J genes are TRBV7-2 and TRBJ1-2; tentative D call: TRBD1 (6 bases). V lost 4 bases to trimming and J lost 4 bases, with 13 bases between them. Per germline, CDR1 SGHTA and CDR2 FQGNSA. This CDR3 comprises 14 residues. CDR3 protein: CASSSFGGSYGYTF. Written as DNA, the CDR3 is TGTGCCAGCAGCTCTTTTGGGGGCTCCTATGGCTACACCTTC.

The chain links TRBV5-6 to TRBJ1-4; D is ambiguous. Germline CDR1 reads SGHDT; CDR2 reads YYEEEE. V was cut by 4 bases and J by 0 bases, with 13 bases left in between. This CDR3 spans 16 amino acids. The CDR3 reads CASSRPSVATNEKLFF. CDR3 bases: TGTGCCAGCAGCCGCCCCTCGGTGGCAACTAATGAAAAACTGTTTTTT.

The V and J genes are TRBV7-9 and TRBJ2-7; 9 nucleotides agree with TRBD2. The CDR3 covers 14 residues. The germline gives CDR1 SEHNR, CDR2 FQNEAQ (reference sequence). Losses at the gene ends were 5 bases for V and 0 bases for J; bases not matched to a gene: 2. The CDR3 here is CASSVSGSSYEQYF. The CDR3 region has the DNA TGTGCCAGCAGCGTTAGCGGGAGCTCCTACGAGCAGTACTTC.

The chain carries TRBV19 and TRBJ2-1; 12 bases are shared with TRBD2. Unmatched junction bases numbered 9, after V lost 5 bases and J lost 4 bases. This CDR3 has 17 residues. Germline assignment: CDR1 LNHDA and CDR2 SQIVND (reference sequence). DNA for the CDR3: TGTGCCAGTAGTGCGGGGTGGACTAGCGGGGTATACAATGAGCAGTTCTTC. Protein product: CASSAGWTSGVYNEQFF.